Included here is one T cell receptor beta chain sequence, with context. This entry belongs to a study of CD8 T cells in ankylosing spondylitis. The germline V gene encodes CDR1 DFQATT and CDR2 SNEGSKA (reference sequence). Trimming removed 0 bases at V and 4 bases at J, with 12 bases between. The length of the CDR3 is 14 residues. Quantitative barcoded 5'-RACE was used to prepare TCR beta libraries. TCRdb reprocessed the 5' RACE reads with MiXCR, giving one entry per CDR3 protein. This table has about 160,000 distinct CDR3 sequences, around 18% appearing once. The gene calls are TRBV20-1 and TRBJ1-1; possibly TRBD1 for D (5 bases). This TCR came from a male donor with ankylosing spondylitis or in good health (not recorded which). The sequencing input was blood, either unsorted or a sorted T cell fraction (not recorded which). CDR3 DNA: TGCAGTGCTAGAGATGGGGGGGTGAGCACTGAAGCTTTCTTT. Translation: CSARDGGVSTEAFF.